These T cell receptor beta chains were read from a single sample in a study of T cell responses to AZD1222 COVID-19 vaccine. Measured with immunoSEQ multiplex PCR; TCRdb has only the in-frame clones, and not every one. The data contain about 150,000 clones, approximately 89% of them singletons. The starting material was peripheral blood, obtained on day 0 of AZD1222 vaccination. These receptors were collected from an adult in good health. Each CDR3 is given with its conserved first and last residue. A D gene is named only where the DNA matches it firmly. Clone size is shown for a subset of rows, as once, few, many or a class of expanded clone.

v_gene,abundance,j_gene,d_gene,CDR3aa,CDR3nt
TRBV6-5,-,TRBJ2-7,-,CASSYSKSYEQYF,TGTGCCAGCAGCTACTCGAAATCCTACGAGCAGTACTTC
TRBV2,-,TRBJ2-5,-,CASSEGQGLETQYF,TGTGCCAGCAGTGAAGGGCAGGGGTTAGAGACCCAGTACTTC
TRBV7-3,-,TRBJ2-1,-,CASSPQEGSSQFF,TGTGCCAGCAGCCCGCAGGAGGGGTCCTCACAGTTCTTC
TRBV9,-,TRBJ2-2,-,CASSAERPGVGELFF,TGTGCCAGCAGCGCCGAGAGGCCGGGGGTAGGGGAGCTGTTTTTT
TRBV13,-,TRBJ2-2,-,CASSLGPGELFF,TGTGCCAGCAGCTTAGGGCCCGGGGAGCTGTTTTTT
TRBV27,-,TRBJ1-1,-,CASRPFEGNTEAFF,TGTGCCAGCAGACCATTTGAGGGGAACACTGAAGCTTTCTTT
TRBV10-3,-,TRBJ1-2,TRBD1,CAISDTTGRYGYTF,TGTGCCATCAGTGATACGACAGGGAGATATGGCTACACCTTC
TRBV28,few,TRBJ1-5,TRBD1,CASRGEQGLWQPQHF,TGTGCCAGCAGGGGAGAACAGGGGCTGTGGCAGCCCCAGCATTTT
TRBV6-5,once,TRBJ1-1,TRBD1,CASRGDRGEAFF,TGTGCCAGCAGGGGAGACAGGGGCGAAGCTTTCTTT
TRBV19,-,TRBJ2-2,-,CASKGADTNTGELFF,TGTGCTTCAAAAGGGGCAGACACGAACACCGGGGAGCTGTTTTTT
TRBV28,-,TRBJ1-2,-,CASSFGVRRGGGYTF,TGTGCCAGCAGTTTTGGAGTTCGCAGGGGAGGGGGCTACACCTTC
TRBV7-2,once,TRBJ2-3,-,CASSLPPGAPSTDTQYF,TGTGCCAGCAGCTTACCTCCAGGAGCGCCTAGCACAGATACGCAGTATTTT
TRBV18,-,TRBJ1-3,-,CASSPPVLSGNTIYF,TGTGCCAGCTCACCACCGGTGCTCTCTGGAAACACCATATATTTT
TRBV7-9,-,TRBJ2-3,-,CASSLDIDTQYF,TGTGCCAGCAGCCTCGACATAGATACGCAGTATTTT
TRBV29-1,many,TRBJ1-1,-,CSVVGTPREAFF,TGCAGCGTTGTGGGGACCCCTAGAGAAGCTTTCTTT
TRBV4-2,-,TRBJ2-5,-,CASSQDPPGSGTPQETQYF,TGTGCCAGCAGCCAAGATCCCCCCGGCTCGGGGACGCCCCAAGAGACCCAGTACTTC
TRBV6-5,-,TRBJ2-6,-,CASSYRTLTGANVLTF,TGTGCCAGCAGTTATCGGACCCTCACTGGGGCCAACGTCCTGACTTTC
TRBV5-1,-,TRBJ1-4,-,CASSRDTSNEKLFF,TGCGCCAGCAGCCGGGACACATCGAATGAAAAACTGTTTTTT
TRBV27,-,TRBJ1-3,-,CASSSKTGHGGSGNTIYF,TGTGCCAGCAGTTCGAAAACGGGACACGGGGGCTCTGGAAACACCATATATTTT
TRBV5-4,-,TRBJ2-3,-,CASSPIGGTTSTDTQYF,TGTGCCAGCAGCCCGATAGGAGGCACCACTAGCACAGATACGCAGTATTTT
TRBV30,-,TRBJ1-2,TRBD1,CAWSGQGGNDGYTF,TGTGCCTGGAGTGGACAGGGAGGGAATGATGGCTACACCTTC
TRBV3-1/TRBV3-2,-,TRBJ2-2,-,CASSQGRVVGELFF,TGTGCCAGCAGCCAGGGAAGGGTTGTCGGGGAGCTGTTTTTT